This TCR beta chain was obtained from a study of T-cell memory formation after mild COVID-19. The count of this clonotype is one. V dropped 4 bases and J dropped 7 bases, with 11 bases sitting between them. The CDR3 has 12 residues. Germline assignment: CDR1 SQVTM and CDR2 ANQGSEA. MiXCR, run by TCRdb on the 5' RACE reads, gives a single entry per CDR3 protein. The repertoire consists of roughly 310,000 distinct CDR3 sequences, with 15% to 20% occurring once and the leading ten covering over 20%. Sequencing was done on a sample of PBMCs or a T cell subset sorted from them (not recorded which). The chain uses TRBV29-1 and TRBJ1-5; no clear D gene. The clonotype comes from a man younger than 30 who had mild COVID-19 (a few samples of this study predate the infection). Cell type and time point are not known. The CDR3 loop is CSVATPGQPQHF. DNA of the CDR3: TGCAGCGTTGCCACCCCAGGCCAGCCCCAGCATTTT.